This is a list of T cell receptor beta chains from one sample in a study of T cells in localized non-small cell lung cancer. Assay used: immunoSEQ multiplex PCR; TCRdb lists only in-frame clones, some missing. The repertoire holds about 41,000 clones, roughly 90% seen once, with roughly 2.6% in the top ten. The material sequenced was peripheral blood, taken before any cancer treatment. All receptors come from a female donor older than 55 with stage I squamous cell lung carcinoma. The CDR3 runs from the conserved cysteine through the conserved F or W. A D gene is named only where the DNA matches it firmly. Rows may omit the clone size; those that give it use once, few, many or a size class.

v_call,j_call,cdr3_length,d_call,clone_size,cdr3_nt,cdr3_aa
TRBV11-2,TRBJ2-3,11,NA,once,TGTGCCAGCAGCTCCACAGATACGCAGTATTTT,CASSSTDTQYF
TRBV5-1,TRBJ1-2,13,NA,NA,TGCGCCAGCAGCTTGGCCGAGGGGTTTGGCTACACCTTC,CASSLAEGFGYTF
TRBV5-4,TRBJ1-5,11,NA,NA,TGTGCCAGCAGCTGGTTTGAGCCCCAGCATTTT,CASSWFEPQHF
TRBV6-1,TRBJ2-7,11,NA,NA,TGTGCCAGCAGATCCTTAGGCGAGCAGTACTTC,CASRSLGEQYF
TRBV5-6,TRBJ1-5,17,NA,once,TGTGCCAGCAGCTTTTTCCAGGCCCGAGCCTCCAATCAGCCCCAGCATTTT,CASSFFQARASNQPQHF
TRBV2,TRBJ1-5,14,TRBD1,NA,TGTGCCAGCAAAAGCCAGGCAGGGGGTCAGCCCCAGCATTTT,CASKSQAGGQPQHF
TRBV7-7,TRBJ1-4,13,NA,NA,TGTGCTAGCAGCCTAACTGTTAATGAAAAACTGTTTTTT,CASSLTVNEKLFF
TRBV9,TRBJ2-1,16,TRBD1,NA,TGTGCCAGCAGCGTAGCGGTCGGGACAGGGCTCAATGAGCAGTTCTTC,CASSVAVGTGLNEQFF
TRBV4-3,TRBJ2-1,16,TRBD1,NA,TGCGCCGGCAGCCAAGATCCCGGGACAGGGCACAATGAGCAGTTCTTC,CAGSQDPGTGHNEQFF
TRBV4-1,TRBJ1-1,15,NA,medium-sized,TGCGCCAGCAGCCAAGCGTCAGTCTTGAGCACTGAAGCTTTCTTT,CASSQASVLSTEAFF
TRBV5-6,TRBJ1-2,14,NA,once,TGTGCCAGCAGCCCTACGGGACAAAACTATGGCTACACCTTC,CASSPTGQNYGYTF
TRBV5-6,TRBJ2-7,18,TRBD2,NA,TGTGCCAGCAGCTGGGGACTAGCGGGAGGGCCGGAAGGGTACGAGCAGTACTTC,CASSWGLAGGPEGYEQYF